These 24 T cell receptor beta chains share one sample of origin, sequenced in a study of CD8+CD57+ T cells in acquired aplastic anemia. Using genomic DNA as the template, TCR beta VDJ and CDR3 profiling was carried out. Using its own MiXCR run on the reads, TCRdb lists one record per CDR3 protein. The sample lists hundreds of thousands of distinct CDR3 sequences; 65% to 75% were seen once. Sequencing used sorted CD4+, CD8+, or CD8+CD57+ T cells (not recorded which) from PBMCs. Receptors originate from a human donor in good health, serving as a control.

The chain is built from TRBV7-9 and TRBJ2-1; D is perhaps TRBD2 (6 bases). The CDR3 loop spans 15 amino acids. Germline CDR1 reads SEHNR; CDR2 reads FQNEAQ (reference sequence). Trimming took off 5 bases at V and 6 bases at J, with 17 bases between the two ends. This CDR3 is CASSPRPRAGNEQFF. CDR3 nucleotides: TGTGCCAGCAGCCCCCGTCCCCGAGCGGGCAATGAGCAGTTCTTC.

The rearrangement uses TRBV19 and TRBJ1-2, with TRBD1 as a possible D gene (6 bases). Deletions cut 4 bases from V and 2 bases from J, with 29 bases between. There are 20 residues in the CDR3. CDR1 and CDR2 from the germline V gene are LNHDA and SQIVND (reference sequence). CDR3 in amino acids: CASSNHYPGRSLGGNYGYTF. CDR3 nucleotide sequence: TGTGCCAGTAGTAACCACTACCCAGGGAGGAGCTTAGGGGGGAACTATGGCTACACCTTC.

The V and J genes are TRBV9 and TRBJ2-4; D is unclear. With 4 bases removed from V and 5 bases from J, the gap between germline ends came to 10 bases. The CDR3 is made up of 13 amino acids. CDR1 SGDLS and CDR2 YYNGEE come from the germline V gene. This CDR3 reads CASSPLAQNIQYF. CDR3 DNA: TGTGCCAGCAGCCCCCTCGCCCAAAACATTCAGTACTTC.

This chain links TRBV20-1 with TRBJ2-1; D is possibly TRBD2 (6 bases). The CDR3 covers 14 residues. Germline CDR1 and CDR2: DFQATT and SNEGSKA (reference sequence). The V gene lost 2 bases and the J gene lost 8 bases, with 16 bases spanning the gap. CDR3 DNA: TGCAGTGCTAGATTCGGGGGAGGCAACCATGAGCAGTTCTTC. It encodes CSARFGGGNHEQFF.

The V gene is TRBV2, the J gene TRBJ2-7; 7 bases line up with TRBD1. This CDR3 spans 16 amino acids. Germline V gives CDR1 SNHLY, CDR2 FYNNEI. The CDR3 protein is CASSFPAGGASYEQYV. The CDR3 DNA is TGTGCCAGCAGCTTTCCGGCAGGGGGTGCCTCCTACGAGCAGTATGTC.

The CDR3 here is CSVGGVTSGNTGELFF. CDR3 DNA sequence: TGCAGCGTTGGGGGGGTCACCTCTGGAAACACCGGGGAGCTGTTTTTT. This chain uses TRBV29-1 with TRBJ2-2; D perhaps matches TRBD2 (6 bases). With 4 bases removed from V and 2 bases from J, the gap between germline ends came to 17 bases. Looked up from germline, CDR1 is SQVTM and CDR2 is ANQGSEA. The CDR3 consists of 16 residues.

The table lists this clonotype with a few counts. In DNA form, the CDR3 reads TGTGCCATCAGTGAGAAAGAAACAGGGGGAGGCTACACCTTC. Residues: CAISEKETGGGYTF. The genes are TRBV10-3 and TRBJ1-2; TRBD1 matches 8 bases. The CDR3 has 14 amino acids. With V trimmed by 2 bases and J by 8 bases, 7 bases remained unmatched. From germline, CDR1 is ENHRY and CDR2 SYGVKD.

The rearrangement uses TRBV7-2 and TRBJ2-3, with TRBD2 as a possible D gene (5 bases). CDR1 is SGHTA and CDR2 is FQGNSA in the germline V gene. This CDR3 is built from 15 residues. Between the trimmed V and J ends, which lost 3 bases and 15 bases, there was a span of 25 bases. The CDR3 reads CASSLHPPSTDQEYF. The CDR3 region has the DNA TGTGCCAGCAGCTTGCATCCGCCTAGCACAGATCAGGAATATTTT.

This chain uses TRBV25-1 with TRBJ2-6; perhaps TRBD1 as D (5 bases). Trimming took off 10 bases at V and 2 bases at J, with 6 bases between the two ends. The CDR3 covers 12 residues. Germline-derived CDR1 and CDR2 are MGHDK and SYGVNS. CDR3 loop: CATGTGANVLTF. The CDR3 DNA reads TGTGCCACAGGGACTGGGGCCAACGTCCTGACTTTC.

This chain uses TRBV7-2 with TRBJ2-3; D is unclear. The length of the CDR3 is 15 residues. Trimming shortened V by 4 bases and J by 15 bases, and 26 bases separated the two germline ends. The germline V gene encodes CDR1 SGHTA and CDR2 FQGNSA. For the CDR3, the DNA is TGTGCCAGCAGCTCTGGTACCTACAATGAGCAGTTCTTCTATTTT. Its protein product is CASSSGTYNEQFFYF.

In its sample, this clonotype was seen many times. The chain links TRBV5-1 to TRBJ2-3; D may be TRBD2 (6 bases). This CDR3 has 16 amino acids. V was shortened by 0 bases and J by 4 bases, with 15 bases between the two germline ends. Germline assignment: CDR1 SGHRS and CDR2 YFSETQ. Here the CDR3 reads CASSLEGQGGPDTQYF. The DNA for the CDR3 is TGCGCCAGCAGCTTGGAGGGGCAGGGAGGACCAGATACGCAGTATTTT.

DNA of the CDR3: TGTGCCAGCATAGCTGGTCTGGCCCCAGAGTCAGTC. Its protein is CASIAGLAPESV. The gene calls are TRBV7-8 and TRBJ2-7, with no clear D. Germline V gene sequence: CDR1 SGHVS, CDR2 FQNEAQ. The CDR3 is made up of 12 amino acids.

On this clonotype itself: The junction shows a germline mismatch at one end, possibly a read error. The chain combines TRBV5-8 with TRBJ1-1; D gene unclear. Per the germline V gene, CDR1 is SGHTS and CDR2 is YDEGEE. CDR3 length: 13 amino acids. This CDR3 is CASILAVGTEAFF. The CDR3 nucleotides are TGTGCCAGCATCTTGGCTGTCGGCACTGAAGCTTTCTTT.

The CDR3 bases are TGTGCCAGCAGCGTAAGGACAAGGGGACAATCACCCCAGTACTTC. Protein sequence: CASSVRTRGQSPQYF. The genes are TRBV9 and TRBJ2-5, with D possibly matching TRBD1 (6 bases). Per the germline V gene, CDR1 is SGDLS and CDR2 is YYNGEE. This CDR3 region has 15 residues. Trimming removed 1 base from V and 9 bases from J, with 19 bases in between.

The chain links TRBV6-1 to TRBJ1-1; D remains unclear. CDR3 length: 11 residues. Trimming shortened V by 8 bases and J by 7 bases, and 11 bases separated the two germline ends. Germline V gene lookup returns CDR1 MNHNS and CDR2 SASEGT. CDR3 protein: CASRLESEAFF. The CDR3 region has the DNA TGTGCCAGCCGTCTGGAGAGTGAAGCTTTCTTT.

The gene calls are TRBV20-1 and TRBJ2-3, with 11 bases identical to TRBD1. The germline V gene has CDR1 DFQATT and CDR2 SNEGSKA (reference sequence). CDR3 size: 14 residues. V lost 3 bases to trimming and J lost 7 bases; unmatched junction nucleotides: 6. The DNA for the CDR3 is TGCAGTGCTAGGCCGGGACAGGGGGTGTATACGCAGTATTTT. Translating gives CSARPGQGVYTQYF.

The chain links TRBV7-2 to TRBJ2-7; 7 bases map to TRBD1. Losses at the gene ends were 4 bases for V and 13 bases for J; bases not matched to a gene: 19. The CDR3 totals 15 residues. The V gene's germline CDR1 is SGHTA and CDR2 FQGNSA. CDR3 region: CASSSTGFTDTEYYF. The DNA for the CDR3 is TGTGCCAGCAGCTCGACAGGGTTCACAGATACCGAGTATTACTTC.

The CDR3 DNA sequence: TGTGCCAGTAGCCCGGTAGTGTACTACCAAACCTTC. This gives the protein CASSPVVYYQTF. The chain joins TRBV19 to TRBJ1-2; D unresolved. The CDR3 is 12 amino acids. Trimming stripped 6 bases from V and 14 bases from J, with 19 bases between. Germline lookup yields CDR1 LNHDA and CDR2 SQIVND (reference sequence).

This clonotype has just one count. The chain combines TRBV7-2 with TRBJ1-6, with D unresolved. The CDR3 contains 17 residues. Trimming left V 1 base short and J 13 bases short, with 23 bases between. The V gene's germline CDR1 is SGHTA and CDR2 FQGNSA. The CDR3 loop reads CASSLVLRDGYTFPLHF. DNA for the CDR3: TGTGCCAGCAGCTTAGTATTACGGGATGGCTACACCTTCCCCCTCCACTTT.

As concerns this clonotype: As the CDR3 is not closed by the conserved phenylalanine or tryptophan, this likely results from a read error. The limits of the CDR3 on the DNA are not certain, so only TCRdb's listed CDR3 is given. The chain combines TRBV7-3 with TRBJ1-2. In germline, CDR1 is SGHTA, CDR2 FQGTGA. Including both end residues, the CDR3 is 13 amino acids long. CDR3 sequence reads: CASAPPRAIETQY.

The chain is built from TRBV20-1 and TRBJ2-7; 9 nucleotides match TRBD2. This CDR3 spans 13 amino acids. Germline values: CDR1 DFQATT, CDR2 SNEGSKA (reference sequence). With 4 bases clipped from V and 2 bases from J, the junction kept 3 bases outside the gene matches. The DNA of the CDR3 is TGCAGTGCTACAGCGGGGGGAGCCTACGAGCAGTACTTC. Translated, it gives CSATAGGAYEQYF.

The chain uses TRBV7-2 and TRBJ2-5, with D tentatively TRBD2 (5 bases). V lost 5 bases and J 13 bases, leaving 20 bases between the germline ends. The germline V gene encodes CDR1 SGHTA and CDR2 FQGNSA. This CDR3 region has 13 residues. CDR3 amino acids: CASSIRAGAEAYF. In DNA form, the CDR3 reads TGTGCCAGCAGCATTAGGGCGGGCGCGGAAGCGTACTTC.

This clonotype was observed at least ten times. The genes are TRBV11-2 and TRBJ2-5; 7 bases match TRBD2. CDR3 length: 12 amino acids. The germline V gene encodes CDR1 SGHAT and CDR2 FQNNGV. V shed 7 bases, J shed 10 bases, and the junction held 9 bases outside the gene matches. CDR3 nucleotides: TGTGCCAGCACCTCGAACCGGGGGGACCAGTACTTC. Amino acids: CASTSNRGDQYF. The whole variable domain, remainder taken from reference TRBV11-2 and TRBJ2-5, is EAGVAQSPRYKIIEKRQSVAFWCNPISGHATLYWYQQILGQGPKLLIQFQNNGVVDDSQLPKDRFSAERLKGVDSTLKIQPAKLEDSAVYLCASTSNRGDQYFGPGTRLLVL.

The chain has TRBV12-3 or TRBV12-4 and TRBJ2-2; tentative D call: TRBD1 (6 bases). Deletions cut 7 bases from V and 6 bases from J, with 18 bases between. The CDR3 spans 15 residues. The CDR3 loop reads CASTKTAGDAGELFF. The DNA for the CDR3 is TGTGCCAGCACCAAAACGGCAGGGGACGCCGGGGAGCTGTTTTTT.